The rows below give T cell receptor beta chains drawn from one sample of a study of blood T cell repertoires in COVID-19. The assay was immunoSEQ multiplex PCR, and TCRdb's table has in-frame clones only and misses some. This sample has fewer than 450,000 clones; around 87% occur once, and the top ten carry nearly 6.5%. The specimen was peripheral blood. The origin of the receptors is a woman aged 45 to 65 with COVID-19, enrolled during active disease. The conserved cysteine and the conserved F or W are not part of the CDR3 here. Fields, in order: J gene, V gene, CDR3 protein.

J gene: TRBJ2-1
V gene: TRBV5-1
CDR3 protein: ASSRISSGGNEQF

J gene: TRBJ1-6
V gene: TRBV5-6
CDR3 protein: ASSSGQGYRLYSPLH

J gene: TRBJ1-5
V gene: TRBV9
CDR3 protein: ASSVGQGSNQPQH

J gene: TRBJ1-6
V gene: TRBV6-1
CDR3 protein: ASSGTGGKGSYNSPLH

J gene: TRBJ1-2
V gene: TRBV29-1
CDR3 protein: SVEVTGRLGYT

J gene: TRBJ2-5
V gene: TRBV6-6
CDR3 protein: ASSYPGGEATQY

J gene: TRBJ2-3
V gene: TRBV9
CDR3 protein: ASSPGVLAGDVKTDTQY

J gene: TRBJ1-5
V gene: TRBV14
CDR3 protein: ASSQGTGGSQPQH

J gene: TRBJ2-7
V gene: TRBV30
CDR3 protein: VSEGARREQY

J gene: TRBJ2-7
V gene: TRBV27
CDR3 protein: ASSYRLGTSGSSEQY